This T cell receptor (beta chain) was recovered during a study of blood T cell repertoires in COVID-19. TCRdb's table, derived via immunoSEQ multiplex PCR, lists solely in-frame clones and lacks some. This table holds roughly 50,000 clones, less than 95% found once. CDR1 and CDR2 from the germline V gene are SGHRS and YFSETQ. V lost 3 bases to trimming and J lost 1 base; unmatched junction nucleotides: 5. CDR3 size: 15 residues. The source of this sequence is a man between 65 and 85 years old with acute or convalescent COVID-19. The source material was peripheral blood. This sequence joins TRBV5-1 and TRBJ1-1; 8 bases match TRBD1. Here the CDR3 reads CASSSTGDGNTEAFF. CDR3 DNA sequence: TGCGCCAGCAGCTCGACAGGGGATGGGAACACTGAAGCTTTCTTT.